These 12 T cell receptor beta chains originate from one sample sequenced in a study of T cell responses to AZD1222 COVID-19 vaccine (dated by TCRdb to the early 2020s). The receptor library was made with the immunoSEQ multiplex PCR assay. Entries here come from immuneACCESS through TCRdb and include only in-frame sequences with V and J called. Some clones fail to appear in such tables; in the studies checked, an unresolved V gene covers under half of the shortfall, and the cause of the remainder is unknown. A total of under 150,000 clones appear in this sample, around 90% of them only once. The biggest ten clones account for approximately 1.8% of the sample. This sample's time point label indicates: about 28 days (+/-7) after the second vaccine dose. The material sequenced was peripheral blood, taken 28 days after the second AZD1222 dose. The receptors shown here come from an adult who received the AZD1222 COVID-19 vaccine.

The chain links TRBV14 to TRBJ2-7, with TRBD2 matching 11 bases. V was clipped by 2 bases and J by 6 bases; unmatched bases: 12. The length of the CDR3 is 17 residues. Germline assignment: CDR1 SGHDN and CDR2 FVKESK. The CDR3 region is CASSQSFGGLAAFEQYF. The CDR3, as DNA: TGTGCCAGCAGCCAAAGTTTCGGGGGACTAGCGGCCTTCGAGCAGTACTTC.

This clone was seen once. The V gene is TRBV6-5, the J gene TRBJ1-5; D might be TRBD1 (5 bases). Trimming took off 6 bases at V and 3 bases at J, with 9 bases between the two ends. There are 13 residues in the CDR3. Germline loops: CDR1 MNHEY, CDR2 SVGAGI. The CDR3 loop is CASRGTVNQPQHF. Written as DNA, the CDR3 is TGTGCCAGCAGAGGGACGGTCAATCAGCCCCAGCATTTT.

This chain links TRBV4-2 with TRBJ1-1, with 7 nucleotides matching TRBD1. V lost 3 bases, J lost 0 bases, and 7 bases stayed unmatched. Per the germline V gene, CDR1 is LGHNA and CDR2 is YNFKEQ. This CDR3 has 16 residues. This CDR3 reads CASSQGAGGMNTEAFF. The DNA of the CDR3 is TGTGCCAGCAGCCAGGGGGCAGGGGGTATGAACACTGAAGCTTTCTTT.

This sequence joins TRBV7-8 and TRBJ2-1; D not certain. Germline CDR1 and CDR2: SGHVS and FQNEAQ. Deletions cut 1 base from V and 5 bases from J, with 18 bases between. This CDR3 has 17 residues. In DNA form, the CDR3 reads TGTGCCAGCAGCTTAGGACCGGACCCAAGCCGCCACAATGAGCAGTTCTTC. Its translation: CASSLGPDPSRHNEQFF.

The genes are TRBV7-9 and TRBJ1-2, with TRBD1 matching 7 bases. Germline lookup yields CDR1 SEHNR and CDR2 FQNEAQ (reference sequence). V shed 1 base, J shed 4 bases, and the junction held 9 bases outside the gene matches. The CDR3 is 16 residues long. CDR3 sequence (DNA): TGTGCCAGCAGCTTAGGCGTCAGGGGGTTGGGCTATGGCTACACCTTC. Amino acids: CASSLGVRGLGYGYTF.

The chain combines TRBV28 with TRBJ1-6, with D maybe TRBD1 (6 bases). CDR1 is MDHEN, CDR2 SYDVKM, per germline. The CDR3 contains 15 residues. Trimming took off 8 bases at V and 2 bases at J, with 13 bases between the two ends. This CDR3 reads CASLGGGTYNSPLHF. For the CDR3, the DNA is TGTGCCAGCTTAGGAGGGGGGACCTATAATTCACCCCTCCACTTT.

The chain combines TRBV5-5 with TRBJ1-3; D gene unclear. V was pared by 4 bases and J by 4 bases, with 9 bases between. The CDR3 length is 13 residues. Germline V lookup: CDR1 SGHKS, CDR2 YYEKEE (reference sequence). The CDR3 spells CASSLNYGNTIYF. The DNA of the CDR3 is TGTGCCAGCAGCCTGAACTACGGAAACACCATATATTTT.

The chain uses TRBV10-3 and TRBJ1-5; D remains ambiguous. The CDR3 totals 15 residues. V gave up 2 bases and J gave up 4 bases, with 12 bases separating them. Germline CDR1 and CDR2: ENHRY and SYGVKD. CDR3 in amino acids: CAISEGKATNQPQHF. In DNA, the CDR3 is TGTGCCATCAGTGAGGGAAAAGCCACTAATCAGCCCCAGCATTTT.

The gene calls are TRBV18 and TRBJ1-1; perhaps TRBD1 as D (5 bases). The V and J ends lost 0 bases and 5 bases respectively, with 13 bases between them. The CDR3 contains 15 residues. The germline CDR1 and CDR2 sequences are KGHSH and LQKENI. CDR3 sequence: CASSPPARTTTEAFF. The CDR3 DNA sequence: TGTGCCAGCTCACCACCGGCCAGGACAACGACTGAAGCTTTCTTT.

The J gene is TRBJ2-1, the V gene TRBV27, with D perhaps matching TRBD2 (5 bases). The CDR3 sequence is 13 residues long. V shed 2 bases and J shed 10 bases, with 12 bases lying between them. Per germline, CDR1 MNHEY and CDR2 SMNVEV (reference sequence). Here the CDR3 DNA reads TGTGCCAGCAGTTTAGGTTCGGGGTGGGAGCAGTTCTTC. Translating it yields CASSLGSGWEQFF.

The V call is TRBV5-4, the J call TRBJ1-2; D gene ambiguous. Trimming cost V 2 bases and J 2 bases, with 10 bases left between them. CDR1 SGHNT and CDR2 YYREEE come from the germline V gene (reference sequence). This CDR3 region has 14 residues. The CDR3 sequence is CASSLRRPNYGYTF. The CDR3 region has the DNA TGTGCCAGCAGCTTACGCAGGCCCAACTATGGCTACACCTTC. Full variable domain (rest looked up from reference TRBV5-4 and TRBJ1-2): ETGVTQSPTHLIKTRGQQVTLRCSSQSGHNTVSWYQQALGQGPQFIFQYYREEENGRGNFPPRFSGLQFPNYSSELNVNALELDDSALYLCASSLRRPNYGYTFGSGTRLTVV.

V gene TRBV14 combines with J gene TRBJ1-1, with 8 nucleotides matching TRBD1. Trimming cost V 1 base and J 6 bases; bases outside gene matches: 4. Germline V CDR1 and CDR2: SGHDN, FVKESK. The CDR3 is 14 amino acids. DNA for the CDR3: TGTGCCAGCAGCCAAGCGACAGGGGCAGCTGAAGCTTTCTTT. Translation: CASSQATGAAEAFF.